These T cell receptor beta chains were read from a single sample in a study of blood T cell repertoires in COVID-19. Assay: immunoSEQ multiplex PCR; the TCRdb copy retains only in-frame clones and omits some. Of 150,000 to 200,000 clones in the sample, approximately 86% are singletons; the top ten hold 2.1%. Sequenced sample: peripheral blood. These TCRs come from a man between 65 and 85 years old with active or convalescent COVID-19. The CDR3 runs from the conserved cysteine through the conserved F or W. Fields, in order: J gene, V gene, D gene, clone size, CDR3 protein, CDR3 DNA. A D gene is named only where the DNA matches it firmly. The size field is filled for only some rows; it gives once, few, many or a size class.

j_gene: TRBJ1-4; v_gene: TRBV4-1; d_gene: NA; abundance: few; CDR3aa: CASSQESGASNEKLFF; CDR3nt: TGCGCCAGCAGCCAAGAATCTGGGGCCAGTAATGAAAAACTGTTTTTT
j_gene: TRBJ2-2; v_gene: TRBV10-3; d_gene: NA; abundance: once; CDR3aa: CALRGNTGELFF; CDR3nt: TGTGCCCTCCGAGGAAACACCGGGGAGCTGTTTTTT
j_gene: TRBJ1-6; v_gene: TRBV5-1; d_gene: NA; abundance: NA; CDR3aa: CASSLDQGGNSPLHF; CDR3nt: TGCGCCAGCAGCTTGGATCAGGGTGGTAATTCACCCCTCCACTTT
j_gene: TRBJ2-2; v_gene: TRBV14; d_gene: TRBD2; abundance: NA; CDR3aa: CASSHSFRRGSVTGELFF; CDR3nt: TGTGCCAGCAGCCACTCTTTTCGGCGCGGGAGCGTCACCGGGGAGCTGTTTTTT
j_gene: TRBJ1-6; v_gene: TRBV30; d_gene: TRBD1; abundance: NA; CDR3aa: CAWSVGLRDRGLNSPLHF; CDR3nt: TGTGCCTGGAGTGTAGGGCTCCGGGACAGGGGCCTTAATTCACCCCTCCACTTT
j_gene: TRBJ2-3; v_gene: TRBV7-2; d_gene: NA; abundance: NA; CDR3aa: CASSFDGRETDTQYF; CDR3nt: TGTGCCAGCAGCTTTGATGGTCGCGAGACAGATACGCAGTATTTT
j_gene: TRBJ2-6; v_gene: TRBV4-3; d_gene: NA; abundance: NA; CDR3aa: CASSQDVNSGANVLTF; CDR3nt: TGCGCCAGCAGCCAAGATGTAAATTCTGGGGCCAACGTCCTGACTTTC
j_gene: TRBJ2-7; v_gene: TRBV6-6; d_gene: NA; abundance: NA; CDR3aa: CASRDGTGEQYF; CDR3nt: TGTGCCAGCAGGGACGGCACGGGGGAGCAGTACTTC
j_gene: TRBJ2-7; v_gene: TRBV7-9; d_gene: TRBD2; abundance: NA; CDR3aa: CASSPSPGLAGASAYEQYF; CDR3nt: TGTGCCAGCAGCCCATCCCCAGGACTAGCGGGGGCCTCCGCCTACGAGCAGTACTTC
j_gene: TRBJ2-7; v_gene: TRBV7-8; d_gene: TRBD1; abundance: NA; CDR3aa: CASRNPGQGINEQYF; CDR3nt: TGTGCCAGCAGAAACCCGGGACAGGGGATCAACGAGCAGTACTTC
j_gene: TRBJ2-3; v_gene: TRBV29-1; d_gene: TRBD2; abundance: NA; CDR3aa: CSVLTSGTSTDTQYF; CDR3nt: TGCAGCGTTCTTACTAGCGGGACGAGCACAGATACGCAGTATTTT
j_gene: TRBJ2-4; v_gene: TRBV25-1; d_gene: TRBD2; abundance: NA; CDR3aa: CASSEGGTSVNIQYF; CDR3nt: TGTGCCAGCAGTGAGGGGGGGACTAGCGTGAACATTCAGTACTTC
j_gene: TRBJ2-1; v_gene: TRBV9; d_gene: TRBD2; abundance: NA; CDR3aa: CASSVGTSGGAVYNEQFF; CDR3nt: TGTGCCAGCAGCGTAGGGACTAGCGGGGGGGCCGTCTACAATGAGCAGTTCTTC
j_gene: TRBJ1-4; v_gene: TRBV6-5; d_gene: NA; abundance: NA; CDR3aa: CASSYRGFREKLFF; CDR3nt: TGTGCCAGCAGTTACAGGGGGTTTCGGGAAAAACTGTTTTTT
j_gene: TRBJ1-1; v_gene: TRBV6-6; d_gene: NA; abundance: NA; CDR3aa: CASRSTNREGGTFF; CDR3nt: TGTGCCAGCAGGAGCACCAACAGGGAAGGAGGAACTTTCTTT
j_gene: TRBJ2-7; v_gene: TRBV7-8; d_gene: TRBD2; abundance: NA; CDR3aa: CASSLTSGPYEQYF; CDR3nt: TGTGCCAGCAGCCTGACTAGCGGACCCTACGAGCAGTACTTC
j_gene: TRBJ2-1; v_gene: TRBV27; d_gene: TRBD2; abundance: NA; CDR3aa: CASSLAGGPSSYNEQFF; CDR3nt: TGTGCCAGCAGTCTAGCGGGAGGGCCCAGCTCCTACAATGAGCAGTTCTTC
j_gene: TRBJ1-5; v_gene: TRBV6-5; d_gene: NA; abundance: NA; CDR3aa: CASSSAGQNQPQHF; CDR3nt: TGTGCCAGCAGTTCTGCCGGACAGAATCAGCCCCAGCATTTT
j_gene: TRBJ2-2; v_gene: TRBV9; d_gene: NA; abundance: NA; CDR3aa: CASSVGGSVTGELFF; CDR3nt: TGTGCCAGCAGCGTAGGTGGGAGCGTTACCGGGGAGCTGTTTTTT
j_gene: TRBJ2-2; v_gene: TRBV7-8; d_gene: TRBD1; abundance: once; CDR3aa: CASSLQGAGGELFF; CDR3nt: TGTGCCAGCAGCTTACAGGGGGCTGGCGGGGAGCTGTTTTTT
j_gene: TRBJ2-2; v_gene: TRBV28; d_gene: TRBD2; abundance: NA; CDR3aa: CASSFQRGNTGELFF; CDR3nt: TGTGCCAGCAGTTTCCAGCGGGGGAACACCGGGGAGCTGTTTTTT
j_gene: TRBJ1-4; v_gene: TRBV6-5; d_gene: TRBD1; abundance: NA; CDR3aa: CASSLQGSGEKLFF; CDR3nt: TGTGCCAGCAGTTTACAGGGGTCTGGGGAAAAACTGTTTTTT
j_gene: TRBJ2-4; v_gene: TRBV3-1/TRBV3-2; d_gene: NA; abundance: NA; CDR3aa: CASSQDRGRGLPKYF; CDR3nt: TGTGCCAGCAGCCAAGATCGAGGCAGGGGCCTACCTAAGTACTTC
j_gene: TRBJ2-7; v_gene: TRBV6-5; d_gene: TRBD2; abundance: NA; CDR3aa: CASSRYLAGEPQYF; CDR3nt: TGTGCCAGCAGTCGTTACTTAGCGGGGGAACCGCAGTACTTC
j_gene: TRBJ2-7; v_gene: TRBV30; d_gene: NA; abundance: NA; CDR3aa: CAWSVGQFEQYF; CDR3nt: TGTGCCTGGAGTGTTGGGCAGTTCGAGCAGTACTTC
j_gene: TRBJ2-5; v_gene: TRBV11-2; d_gene: NA; abundance: NA; CDR3aa: CASSLGPVQETQYF; CDR3nt: TGTGCCAGCAGCTTAGGTCCAGTCCAAGAGACCCAGTACTTC
j_gene: TRBJ2-5; v_gene: TRBV9; d_gene: NA; abundance: NA; CDR3aa: CASSGGVRRPSETQYF; CDR3nt: TGTGCCAGCAGCGGCGGAGTGAGGCGGCCCTCGGAGACCCAGTACTTC
j_gene: TRBJ2-5; v_gene: TRBV7-2; d_gene: TRBD2; abundance: NA; CDR3aa: CASMSAGGWETQYF; CDR3nt: TGTGCCAGCATGTCGGCGGGGGGGTGGGAGACCCAGTACTTC
j_gene: TRBJ2-3; v_gene: TRBV4-3; d_gene: NA; abundance: NA; CDR3aa: CASSQDRVPTDTQYF; CDR3nt: TGCGCCAGCAGCCAAGATCGGGTCCCCACAGATACGCAGTATTTT
j_gene: TRBJ1-6; v_gene: TRBV7-6; d_gene: TRBD1; abundance: NA; CDR3aa: CASSFTGESPLHF; CDR3nt: TGTGCCAGCAGCTTTACAGGGGAGTCACCCCTCCACTTT
j_gene: TRBJ1-2; v_gene: TRBV7-8; d_gene: TRBD1; abundance: NA; CDR3aa: CASSLGTGGNGYTF; CDR3nt: TGTGCCAGCAGCTTAGGGACAGGGGGCAATGGCTACACCTTC
j_gene: TRBJ2-7; v_gene: TRBV11-2; d_gene: NA; abundance: NA; CDR3aa: CASSLAEVDSYEQYF; CDR3nt: TGTGCCAGCAGCTTAGCGGAGGTGGACTCCTACGAGCAGTACTTC
j_gene: TRBJ2-2; v_gene: TRBV29-1; d_gene: TRBD2; abundance: NA; CDR3aa: CSVDRASGTGELFF; CDR3nt: TGCAGCGTTGATAGGGCTAGCGGCACCGGGGAGCTGTTTTTT
j_gene: TRBJ1-6; v_gene: TRBV14; d_gene: NA; abundance: once; CDR3aa: CASSQATHSPLHF; CDR3nt: TGTGCCAGCAGCCAGGCCACCCATTCACCCCTCCACTTT
j_gene: TRBJ1-4; v_gene: TRBV5-4; d_gene: NA; abundance: NA; CDR3aa: CASSVGQNKLFF; CDR3nt: TGTGCCAGCAGCGTCGGACAGAATAAACTGTTTTTT
j_gene: TRBJ2-5; v_gene: TRBV18; d_gene: TRBD1; abundance: once; CDR3aa: CASSRDRQETQYF; CDR3nt: TGTGCCAGCTCACGGGACAGACAAGAGACCCAGTACTTC
j_gene: TRBJ1-4; v_gene: TRBV28; d_gene: NA; abundance: once; CDR3aa: CASSFPTGATNEKLFF; CDR3nt: TGTGCCAGCAGTTTCCCGACAGGCGCGACTAATGAAAAACTGTTTTTT
j_gene: TRBJ2-5; v_gene: TRBV27; d_gene: NA; abundance: NA; CDR3aa: CARKRQRRVQETQYF; CDR3nt: TGTGCCAGGAAACGACAGAGGAGAGTTCAAGAGACCCAGTACTTC
j_gene: TRBJ1-1; v_gene: TRBV27; d_gene: TRBD1; abundance: NA; CDR3aa: CASRRQGTEAFF; CDR3nt: TGTGCCAGCAGACGACAGGGCACTGAAGCTTTCTTT
j_gene: TRBJ2-3; v_gene: TRBV28; d_gene: NA; abundance: NA; CDR3aa: CASSPNRDTQYF; CDR3nt: TGTGCCAGCAGTCCAAACAGGGATACGCAGTATTTT
j_gene: TRBJ2-7; v_gene: TRBV6-5; d_gene: NA; abundance: NA; CDR3aa: CASSPPGTETYEQYF; CDR3nt: TGTGCCAGCAGCCCACCCGGTACAGAAACCTACGAGCAGTACTTC
j_gene: TRBJ2-7; v_gene: TRBV7-2; d_gene: TRBD1; abundance: NA; CDR3aa: CASSPLLGTGKLYEQYF; CDR3nt: TGTGCCAGCAGCCCACTATTGGGGACAGGGAAACTCTACGAGCAGTACTTC
j_gene: TRBJ2-1; v_gene: TRBV6-1; d_gene: TRBD2; abundance: NA; CDR3aa: CASSDSSGRIIYEQFF; CDR3nt: TGTGCCAGCAGTGACAGTAGCGGGAGGATTATTTATGAGCAGTTCTTC
j_gene: TRBJ2-7; v_gene: TRBV5-1; d_gene: TRBD1; abundance: NA; CDR3aa: CASSSGQGSYEQYF; CDR3nt: TGCGCCAGCAGCTCCGGACAGGGGTCCTACGAGCAGTACTTC
j_gene: TRBJ1-4; v_gene: TRBV6-6; d_gene: NA; abundance: NA; CDR3aa: CASSYEGGREKLFF; CDR3nt: TGTGCCAGCAGTTACGAAGGAGGGCGTGAAAAACTGTTTTTT
j_gene: TRBJ2-1; v_gene: TRBV6-2/TRBV6-3; d_gene: NA; abundance: few; CDR3aa: CASSYYYRGEQFF; CDR3nt: TGTGCCAGCAGTTACTATTATCGAGGGGAGCAGTTCTTC
j_gene: TRBJ1-1; v_gene: TRBV3-1/TRBV3-2; d_gene: NA; abundance: NA; CDR3aa: CASSQGTATEAFF; CDR3nt: TGTGCCAGCAGCCAAGGGACAGCCACTGAAGCTTTCTTT
j_gene: TRBJ2-7; v_gene: TRBV27; d_gene: NA; abundance: NA; CDR3aa: CASSFFSGGTYEQYF; CDR3nt: TGTGCCAGCAGTTTTTTCTCCGGGGGAACCTACGAGCAGTACTTC
j_gene: TRBJ2-7; v_gene: TRBV20-1; d_gene: TRBD2; abundance: NA; CDR3aa: CSASSGTSRTYEQYF; CDR3nt: TGCAGTGCTAGTTCGGGGACTAGCCGAACCTACGAGCAGTACTTC
j_gene: TRBJ1-5; v_gene: TRBV10-2; d_gene: TRBD1; abundance: few; CDR3aa: CASTQGANQPQHF; CDR3nt: TGCGCCAGCACCCAGGGGGCAAATCAGCCCCAGCATTTT
j_gene: TRBJ1-2; v_gene: TRBV19; d_gene: TRBD1; abundance: NA; CDR3aa: CASSISGQGAYGYTF; CDR3nt: TGTGCCAGTAGTATTTCAGGACAGGGAGCCTATGGCTACACCTTC
j_gene: TRBJ2-7; v_gene: TRBV27; d_gene: NA; abundance: once; CDR3aa: CASSRGFEQYF; CDR3nt: TGTGCCAGCAGTAGAGGGTTCGAGCAGTACTTC